This entry is about one T cell receptor (beta chain). What it binds is unknown. TCRdb re-derived calls from the reads in MiXCR, one entry per CDR3 protein. This table holds hundreds of thousands of distinct CDR3 sequences, 15% to 20% found once. Germline V gene lookup returns CDR1 LNHDA and CDR2 SQIVND (reference sequence). CDR3 size: 13 residues. Trimming stripped 7 bases from V and 7 bases from J, with 14 bases between. These data originate in a study of T cell repertoires in cytomegalovirus infection. Study-level information: Indications of both CMV infection and matching HLA type were provided by public TCR beta signatures.

Study conclusions and caveats: HLA-C-restricted CMV clonotypes gave the most frequent clonotype in two of eight donors. Summed frequency of public TCR beta families distinguished CMV carriers with the relevant HLA.

This clonotype was sampled from a human donor in good health (CMV status not recorded). Some clones in this sample may be carry-over from other donors' samples. The V call is TRBV19, the J call TRBJ1-5; D might be TRBD1 (5 bases). The sample was PBMCs. CDR3 coding DNA: TGTGCCAGTAACGGGGGGACGGGGCAGCCCCAGCATTTT. Translated, it gives CASNGGTGQPQHF. The complete variable domain, with remaining parts taken from reference TRBV19 and TRBJ1-5, reads DGGITQSPKYLFRKEGQNVTLSCEQNLNHDAMYWYRQDPGQGLRLIYYSQIVNDFQKGDIAEGYSVSREKKESFPLTVTSAQKNPTAFYLCASNGGTGQPQHFGDGTRLSIL.